These 31 T cell receptor beta chains were sequenced from one sample in a study of shared clonotypes between healthy human individuals. CD8 cells regarded as naive lacked CD45RO, were positively chosen for CCR7, and omitted terminally differentiated effector memory CD45RA+ cells. Profiled with immunoSEQ multiplex PCR; TCRdb holds only in-frame clones, not every one. Among fewer than 1 million clones listed, 90% to 97% were seen once. The sample was naive CD8+ T cells sorted from blood. These receptors were collected from a man aged 25-40 years in good health.

The V and J genes are TRBV7-9 and TRBJ2-7; D gene unclear. CDR3 length equals 12 residues. V shed 4 bases and J shed 3 bases, with 7 bases lying between them. CDR1 SEHNR and CDR2 FQNEAQ come from the germline V gene (reference sequence). The CDR3 DNA follows: TGTGCCAGCAGCTCGGCGCTCTACGAGCAGTACTTC. It translates to CASSSALYEQYF.

The gene calls are TRBV28 and TRBJ1-2; the D is unclear. Germline values: CDR1 MDHEN, CDR2 SYDVKM. Trimming pared 3 bases from V and 5 bases from J, leaving 10 bases between. The CDR3 is made up of 13 amino acids. The CDR3: CASSLVEYYGYTF. CDR3 nucleotide sequence: TGTGCCAGCAGTTTGGTGGAGTATTATGGCTACACCTTC.

The chain employs TRBV5-4 and TRBJ2-1; TRBD2 is a possible D gene (5 bases). From germline, CDR1 is SGHNT and CDR2 YYREEE (reference sequence). This CDR3 has 15 amino acids. Trimming pared 7 bases from V and 0 bases from J, leaving 14 bases between. CDR3 nucleotides: TGTGCCAGCGCTGAAGGTAGCGTCTCCTACAATGAGCAGTTCTTC. It is translated as CASAEGSVSYNEQFF. The full variable domain, with the rest looked up from reference TRBV5-4 and TRBJ2-1, is ETGVTQSPTHLIKTRGQQVTLRCSSQSGHNTVSWYQQALGQGPQFIFQYYREEENGRGNFPPRFSGLQFPNYSSELNVNALELDDSALYLCASAEGSVSYNEQFFGPGTRLTVL.

Worth noting for this clone: Other DNA sequences from this sample encode an identical CDR3 as well. This chain joins TRBV11-2 and TRBJ2-1; no clear D gene. V shed 2 bases and J shed 8 bases, with 7 bases lying between them. Germline CDR1 is SGHAT and CDR2 is FQNNGV. The CDR3 extends over 12 amino acids. Here the CDR3 reads CASSLLGDEQFF. The CDR3 nucleotides read TGTGCCAGCAGCTTACTCGGTGATGAGCAGTTCTTC.

The CDR3 region is CAWNLEGRTNTEAFF. For the CDR3, the DNA is TGTGCCTGGAACCTCGAGGGCAGGACGAACACTGAAGCTTTCTTT. The V gene is TRBV30, the J gene TRBJ1-1; D is undetermined. Trimming left V 4 bases short and J 1 base short, with 16 bases between. Germline loops: CDR1 GTSNPN, CDR2 SVGIG (reference sequence). The CDR3 is made up of 15 amino acids.

The chain is built from TRBV19 and TRBJ2-1; D gene unclear. Germline assignment: CDR1 LNHDA and CDR2 SQIVND (reference sequence). The CDR3 is 16 amino acids. Trimming pared 3 bases from V and 6 bases from J, leaving 18 bases between. The CDR3 DNA follows: TGTGCCAGTAGTATCCTCCCATGGGCCTCCGGCAATGAGCAGTTCTTC. This sequence encodes CASSILPWASGNEQFF. The full variable domain, rest sourced from reference TRBV19 and TRBJ2-1, is DGGITQSPKYLFRKEGQNVTLSCEQNLNHDAMYWYRQDPGQGLRLIYYSQIVNDFQKGDIAEGYSVSREKKESFPLTVTSAQKNPTAFYLCASSILPWASGNEQFFGPGTRLTVL.

The chain couples TRBV28 to TRBJ1-5; 7 positions agree with TRBD1. The CDR3 sequence is 17 residues long. The germline V gene has CDR1 MDHEN and CDR2 SYDVKM. V lost 4 bases and J lost 7; bases outside the gene matches: 16. This CDR3 reads CASSSPPWGRGDQPQHF. DNA for the CDR3: TGTGCCAGCAGTTCACCCCCCTGGGGCAGGGGGGACCAGCCCCAGCATTTT.

This clone was seen only a few times. V and J are TRBV2 and TRBJ2-2; TRBD1 might be the D (6 bases). Trimming stripped 10 bases from V and 7 bases from J, with 16 bases between. The CDR3 extends over 13 amino acids. Germline-derived CDR1 and CDR2 are SNHLY and FYNNEI. DNA of the CDR3: TGTGCCACATGGTCCGGGACAATCGGGGAGCTGTTTTTT. This codes for CATWSGTIGELFF.

This chain uses TRBV5-1 with TRBJ2-7, with D possibly TRBD1 on 6 matching bases. There are 13 residues in the CDR3. Germline CDR1 SGHRS, CDR2 YFSETQ. The V and J ends lost 4 bases and 7 bases respectively, with 15 bases between them. CDR3 protein: CASSLIRGAEQYF. In nucleotides, the CDR3 is TGCGCCAGCAGCCTCATCAGGGGCGCGGAGCAGTACTTC.

The V call is TRBV10-2, the J call TRBJ2-2; TRBD2 matches 11 bases. The CDR3 has 16 amino acids. Trimming took 3 bases from V and 3 from J; bases not matched to a gene: 3. Germline CDR1 and CDR2: WSHSY and SAAADI. This CDR3 reads CASSEIAGGDTGELFF. CDR3 nucleotides: TGCGCCAGCAGTGAAATAGCGGGAGGGGACACCGGGGAGCTGTTTTTT.

As for this clone: The identical CDR3 is also encoded by other nucleotide sequences in the sample. V gene TRBV20-1 combines with J gene TRBJ1-1; no clear D gene. The CDR3 runs 11 residues. Trimming took off 2 bases at V and 0 bases at J, with 1 base between the two ends. Germline V gene sequence: CDR1 DFQATT, CDR2 SNEGSKA (reference sequence). CDR3 bases: TGCAGTGCTAGACTGAACACTGAAGCTTTCTTT. Its translation: CSARLNTEAFF.

V is TRBV29-1 and J is TRBJ2-1, with D perhaps matching TRBD2 (5 bases). CDR3 length: 13 amino acids. Germline V gene lookup returns CDR1 SQVTM and CDR2 ANQGSEA. Trimming removed 7 bases at V and 8 bases at J, with 18 bases between. The CDR3 DNA is TGCAGCGCCCCAGCGGAAGGCGGAGATGAGCAGTTCTTC. This codes for CSAPAEGGDEQFF.

V usage is TRBV10-3 and J usage is TRBJ2-7, with 9 nucleotides matching TRBD2. The germline CDR1 and CDR2 sequences are ENHRY and SYGVKD. V dropped 4 bases and J dropped 4; count of bases not matched to a gene: 8. The CDR3 extends over 15 amino acids. CDR3 DNA: TGTGCCATCAGTGCTTCGACTAGCGGAATTTACGAGCAGTACTTC. This encodes CAISASTSGIYEQYF.

The chain recombines TRBV15 with TRBJ2-5; D may be TRBD2 (5 bases). CDR1 and CDR2 from the germline V gene are LNHNV and YYDKDF (reference sequence). V shed 3 bases and J shed 2 bases, with 13 bases lying between them. The CDR3 is 15 amino acids. Here the CDR3 reads CATSSNPGDQETQYF. CDR3 DNA: TGTGCCACCAGCAGCAACCCCGGGGATCAAGAGACCCAGTACTTC.

This clone showed up just a few times. At the DNA level, this CDR3 is encoded by other sequences in the same sample as well. The chain has TRBV5-1 and TRBJ2-7; D remains ambiguous. Trimming shortened V by 0 bases and J by 0 bases, and 4 bases separated the two germline ends. The length of the CDR3 is 13 residues. The V gene's germline CDR1 is SGHRS and CDR2 YFSETQ. This CDR3 reads CASSLGHSYEQYF. CDR3 bases: TGCGCCAGCAGCTTGGGCCACTCCTACGAGCAGTACTTC.

This sequence joins TRBV7-9 and TRBJ1-2; D is uncertain. CDR3 length: 17 residues. V lost 0 bases and J lost 4, with 18 bases in between. The germline V gene encodes CDR1 SEHNR and CDR2 FQNEAQ (reference sequence). The CDR3 region has the DNA TGTGCCAGCAGCTTAGCGGGGTTGGAGGGCTCAGGCTATGGCTACACCTTC. Translation: CASSLAGLEGSGYGYTF.

This chain connects TRBV9 to TRBJ1-2, with TRBD1 identical over 10 bases. CDR3 length: 16 residues. The V and J ends lost 3 bases and 4 bases, in that order; junction bases with no gene match: 9. Germline assignment: CDR1 SGDLS and CDR2 YYNGEE. The CDR3 region is CASSASGQGRGYGYTF. CDR3 sequence (DNA): TGTGCCAGCAGCGCGTCGGGACAGGGGAGAGGCTATGGCTACACCTTC.

On this clone itself: Germline and junction disagree at one end, which may indicate a read error. The rearrangement links TRBV11-2 to TRBJ2-7, with D perhaps matching TRBD1 (5 bases). Germline V gives CDR1 SGHAT, CDR2 FQNNGV. This CDR3 comprises 14 residues. Written as DNA, the CDR3 is TGTGCCAGCAGCTTAGGTGCAGGGTCCTTCGAGCAGTACTTC. Translating it yields CASSLGAGSFEQYF.

V and J are TRBV27 and TRBJ2-7, with a weak D call TRBD2 (6 bases). This CDR3 region has 15 residues. The ends were cut back, 3 bases at V and 4 bases at J, with 16 bases in the middle. Per germline, CDR1 MNHEY and CDR2 SMNVEV (reference sequence). DNA for the CDR3: TGTGCCAGCAGTTTTATTTCCGGGAGCCCGTACGAGCAGTACTTC. As protein: CASSFISGSPYEQYF.

CDR3 in amino acids: CASSVAGTATYEQYF. CDR3 DNA: TGTGCCAGCAGCGTAGCCGGGACAGCGACCTACGAGCAGTACTTC. The chain uses TRBV9 and TRBJ2-7; the match to TRBD1 covers 7 bases. The J segment lost 2 bases and the V segment lost 0 bases, leaving 5 bases of the junction unmatched. This CDR3 is built from 15 residues. Germline CDR1 is SGDLS and CDR2 is YYNGEE.

The chain joins TRBV9 to TRBJ2-1; 7 bases are a match to TRBD1. Germline V gene sequence: CDR1 SGDLS, CDR2 YYNGEE. The CDR3 is made up of 15 amino acids. V trimming: 0 bases; J trimming: 8 bases; junction bases outside the gene matches: 8. The CDR3 region has the DNA TGTGCCAGCAGCGTAGTGGCAGGGGGAGTATATGAGCAGTTCTTC. Encoded protein: CASSVVAGGVYEQFF.

The J gene is TRBJ1-4, the V gene TRBV29-1; tentative D call: TRBD1 (5 bases). The CDR3 extends over 13 amino acids. The germline V gene has CDR1 SQVTM and CDR2 ANQGSEA. The CDR3: CGCDPGFNEKLFF. In DNA, the CDR3 is TGCGGGTGCGACCCAGGGTTTAATGAAAAACTGTTTTTT.

The chain is built from TRBV28 and TRBJ2-7; 9 nucleotides align to TRBD2. Trimming cost V 3 bases and J 2 bases; bases outside gene matches: 11. Germline V gene data show CDR1 as MDHEN and CDR2 as SYDVKM. The CDR3 extends over 17 amino acids. CDR3 sequence reads: CASSFPSHGGRAYEQYF. CDR3 bases: TGTGCCAGCAGTTTCCCTTCCCATGGCGGGAGGGCCTACGAGCAGTACTTC.

This rearrangement joins TRBV25-1 to TRBJ2-7; D is ambiguous. In germline, CDR1 is MGHDK, CDR2 SYGVNS. V shed 1 base and J shed 6 bases, with 4 bases lying between them. There are 11 residues in the CDR3. The CDR3 nucleotides are TGTGCCAGCAGTGAATCCAGCGAGCAGTACTTC. It yields the protein CASSESSEQYF.

CDR3: CASSLALLSYEQYF. DNA for the CDR3: TGTGCCAGCAGCTTAGCCCTTTTATCCTACGAGCAGTACTTC. The gene calls are TRBV7-9 and TRBJ2-7; D unresolved. Germline V gene data show CDR1 as SEHNR and CDR2 as FQNEAQ (reference sequence). V was trimmed by 0 bases and J by 1 base, leaving 7 bases between them. This CDR3 region has 14 residues.

The chain uses TRBV6-6 and TRBJ2-1; 8 bases agree with TRBD2. Germline V gene data show CDR1 as MNHNY and CDR2 as SVGAGI (reference sequence). V shed 7 bases and J 8 bases; nucleotides not matched to a gene: 13. This CDR3 has 15 residues. The CDR3 protein is CASTLGSGTSDEQFF. The CDR3 bases are TGTGCCAGCACCTTAGGTTCCGGGACTAGTGATGAGCAGTTCTTC.

As regards this clone: Other nucleotide sequences from this sample produce the same CDR3. The genes are TRBV7-9 and TRBJ2-7; the D is unclear. Germline V CDR1 and CDR2: SEHNR, FQNEAQ (reference sequence). Trimming shortened V by 1 base and J by 4 bases, and 5 bases separated the two germline ends. CDR3 size: 12 residues. The CDR3 loop reads CASSLGTYEQYF. Written as DNA, the CDR3 is TGTGCCAGCAGCTTAGGCACGTACGAGCAGTACTTC.

The chain links TRBV11-2 to TRBJ2-1; TRBD2 might be the D (5 bases). This CDR3 has 13 residues. CDR1 SGHAT and CDR2 FQNNGV come from the germline V gene. V was shortened by 7 bases and J by 1 base, with 8 bases between the two germline ends. CDR3 amino acids: CASIGGSYNEQFF. For the CDR3, the DNA is TGTGCCAGCATTGGAGGATCCTACAATGAGCAGTTCTTC.

This chain joins TRBV29-1 and TRBJ2-3, with D possibly TRBD2 on 5 matching bases. CDR3 length equals 12 residues. CDR1 and CDR2 from the germline V gene are SQVTM and ANQGSEA. Trimming left V 5 bases short and J 5 bases short, with 11 bases between. CDR3 in amino acids: CSVQFGEDTQYF. For the CDR3, the DNA is TGCAGCGTTCAATTCGGGGAAGATACGCAGTATTTT.

The DNA for the CDR3 is TGCGCCAGCAGTGTGGGACTAGCGGGAGGTTTGGGTGAGCAGTTCTTC. Protein sequence: CASSVGLAGGLGEQFF. The rearrangement links TRBV10-2 to TRBJ2-1; 15 bases align to TRBD2. The length of the CDR3 is 16 residues. Germline loops: CDR1 WSHSY, CDR2 SAAADI. V was clipped by 4 bases and J by 9 bases; unmatched bases: 7.

The gene calls are TRBV15 and TRBJ2-2; D tentatively fits TRBD1 or TRBD2 (5 bases each). This CDR3 has 16 residues. The germline gives CDR1 LNHNV, CDR2 YYDKDF (reference sequence). V lost 3 bases to trimming and J lost 5 bases, with 16 bases between them. CDR3 protein: CATSRGTGPITGELFF. CDR3 bases: TGTGCCACCAGCAGGGGGACGGGACCCATAACCGGGGAGCTGTTTTTT.